These 32 T cell receptor beta chains originate from one sample sequenced in a study of T cell responses to AZD1222 COVID-19 vaccine. Libraries were prepared by immunoSEQ multiplex PCR; TCRdb keeps only in-frame clonotypes and omits some of them. Among some 120,000 clones listed, approximately 84% were seen once. Sequences were derived from peripheral blood, sampled on day 0 of AZD1222 vaccination. The source is an adult in good health.

This clone has only one observation. The chain combines TRBV6-5 with TRBJ1-1, with a weak D call TRBD1 (6 bases). CDR3 size: 12 residues. The germline gives CDR1 MNHEY, CDR2 SVGAGI. Between the trimmed V and J ends, which lost 9 bases and 2 bases, there was a span of 10 bases. The CDR3 is CASAGVNTEAFF. The CDR3 DNA reads as TGTGCCAGTGCAGGGGTCAACACTGAAGCTTTCTTT.

Ten or more counts support this clone. The chain couples TRBV19 to TRBJ2-7; maybe TRBD2 (5 bases). This CDR3 is 15 amino acids long. The V gene lost 1 base and the J gene lost 3 bases, with 13 bases spanning the gap. CDR1 LNHDA and CDR2 SQIVND come from the germline V gene (reference sequence). CDR3 protein: CASSIAVLGSYEQYF. CDR3 in DNA: TGTGCCAGTAGTATAGCCGTTTTGGGGAGCTACGAGCAGTACTTC.

The chain is built from TRBV6-5 and TRBJ1-5, with 8 nucleotides matching TRBD1. This CDR3 comprises 14 residues. V was pared by 5 bases and J by 6 bases, with 6 bases of the junction left unmatched. CDR1 and CDR2 (germline): MNHEY, SVGAGI. CDR3 coding DNA: TGTGCCAGCAGTCCCGGGACAGGACTTCAGCCCCAGCATTTT. It is translated as CASSPGTGLQPQHF.

The V gene is TRBV18, the J gene TRBJ1-5, with D uncertain. Germline CDR1 is KGHSH and CDR2 is LQKENI. The CDR3 sequence is 13 residues long. Between the trimmed V and J ends, which lost 3 bases and 3 bases, there was a span of 6 bases. CDR3 amino acids: CASSPAVNQPQHF. The CDR3 coding sequence is TGTGCCAGCTCACCTGCAGTCAATCAGCCCCAGCATTTT.

V usage is TRBV11-2 and J usage is TRBJ1-6; a possible D gene is TRBD1 (5 bases). CDR1 SGHAT and CDR2 FQNNGV come from the germline V gene. V lost 4 bases and J 6 bases, leaving 16 bases between the germline ends. This CDR3 spans 16 amino acids. In DNA, the CDR3 is TGTGCCAGCAGCTCCCATCGCGACAGCTCTAATTCACCCCTCCACTTT. Translating gives CASSSHRDSSNSPLHF.

The V and J genes are TRBV27 and TRBJ2-1; D is tentatively TRBD1 or TRBD2 (5 bases each). The CDR3 covers 12 residues. Per the germline V gene, CDR1 is MNHEY and CDR2 is SMNVEV (reference sequence). V shed 2 bases and J shed 7 bases, with 6 bases lying between them. The CDR3 region is CASSLEGNEQFF. For the CDR3, the DNA is TGTGCCAGCAGTTTAGAGGGGAATGAGCAGTTCTTC.

The chain recombines TRBV18 with TRBJ2-2, with 11 bases aligning to TRBD1. Unmatched junction bases numbered 11, after V lost 6 bases and J lost 5 bases. This CDR3 is built from 17 residues. Germline loops: CDR1 KGHSH, CDR2 LQKENI. The DNA of the CDR3 is TGTGCCAGCTCCCCGAATCCAGGACAGGGGGCAACCGGGGAGCTGTTTTTT. Translating it yields CASSPNPGQGATGELFF.

The rearrangement links TRBV7-9 to TRBJ1-2, with no clear D. CDR3 length: 11 amino acids. Germline lookup yields CDR1 SEHNR and CDR2 FQNEAQ (reference sequence). The V end was cut by 4 bases, the J end by 4 bases, with 4 bases between. CDR3 DNA sequence: TGTGCCAGCAGCTCAGGCTATGGCTACACCTTC. It encodes CASSSGYGYTF. Filled out from reference TRBV7-9 and TRBJ1-2, the complete variable domain reads DTGVSQNPRHKITKRGQNVTFRCDPISEHNRLYWYRQTLGQGPEFLTYFQNEAQLEKSRLLSDRFSAERPKGSFSTLEIQRTEQGDSAMYLCASSSGYGYTFGSGTRLTVV.

This clone was recorded once. The chain recombines TRBV5-1 with TRBJ1-6; 8 bases are a match to TRBD1. Germline V gives CDR1 SGHRS, CDR2 YFSETQ. The V segment lost 4 bases and the J segment 8 bases; nucleotides outside the gene matches: 11. CDR3 length equals 16 residues. CDR3: CASSARTGTLDSPLHF. In DNA form, the CDR3 reads TGCGCCAGCAGCGCAAGGACAGGGACTCTAGATTCACCCCTCCACTTT.

The J gene is TRBJ1-2, the V gene TRBV30; D is uncertain. V lost 0 bases to trimming and J lost 2 bases, with 7 bases between them. The germline V gene has CDR1 GTSNPN and CDR2 SVGIG (reference sequence). The CDR3 spans 13 residues. The CDR3 here is CAWSVLSNYGYTF. CDR3 nucleotides: TGTGCCTGGAGTGTACTCTCCAACTATGGCTACACCTTC.

The chain has TRBV7-8 and TRBJ2-3; weak D call: TRBD2 (7 bases). The V gene's germline CDR1 is SGHVS and CDR2 FQNEAQ. The V end was cut by 1 base, the J end by 2 bases, with 16 bases between. The CDR3 loop spans 17 amino acids. The CDR3 loop is CASSLVRGRGFTDTQYF. DNA of the CDR3: TGTGCCAGCAGCTTAGTACGGGGGAGGGGGTTCACAGATACGCAGTATTTT.

This chain connects TRBV28 to TRBJ2-7; the D call may be TRBD1 or TRBD2 (5 bases each). The V end was cut by 4 bases, the J end by 5 bases, with 27 bases between. The CDR3 extends over 18 amino acids. Germline V gene sequence: CDR1 MDHEN, CDR2 SYDVKM. The CDR3 DNA follows: TGTGCCAGCAGTTCGATCACTCCACCCGGGGCAGGCAGACACGAGCAGTACTTC. Amino acids: CASSSITPPGAGRHEQYF.

The chain uses TRBV19 and TRBJ2-7, with 13 nucleotides matching TRBD2. V lost 9 bases and J lost 6; bases outside the gene matches: 5. This CDR3 has 13 residues. The germline gives CDR1 LNHDA, CDR2 SQIVND (reference sequence). DNA of the CDR3: TGTGCCAGCCGACTAGCGGGGGGATCCGAGCAGTACTTC. Encoded protein: CASRLAGGSEQYF.

The CDR3 coding sequence is TGTGCCAGCAGTTTAGGAGGGACAGAGACCCAGTACTTC. Translation gives CASSLGGTETQYF. This rearrangement joins TRBV27 to TRBJ2-5; the D gene is possibly TRBD2 (6 bases). CDR1 MNHEY and CDR2 SMNVEV come from the germline V gene (reference sequence). V was shortened by 2 bases and J by 4 bases, with 8 bases between the two germline ends. This CDR3 has 13 residues.

The rearrangement uses TRBV9 and TRBJ2-7, with D possibly called TRBD1 or TRBD2 (5 bases each). The ends were cut back, 0 bases at V and 1 base at J, with 14 bases in the middle. The CDR3 totals 16 residues. In germline, CDR1 is SGDLS, CDR2 YYNGEE. The CDR3 protein is CASSVDWGTGSYEQYF. As DNA, the CDR3 is TGTGCCAGCAGCGTAGACTGGGGGACGGGGTCCTACGAGCAGTACTTC.

About this clone itself: The same CDR3 can be traced to other DNA sequences in this sample. The J gene is TRBJ2-1, the V gene TRBV5-1, with no clear D. CDR3 length: 14 residues. The V gene's germline CDR1 is SGHRS and CDR2 YFSETQ. V was clipped by 0 bases and J by 2 bases, with 6 bases between them. As DNA, the CDR3 is TGCGCCAGCAGCTTGGATGGTGCCTACAATGAGCAGTTCTTC. Protein: CASSLDGAYNEQFF.

This chain uses TRBV30 with TRBJ1-2; D unclear. The germline V and J ends were trimmed by 2 bases and 4 bases, with 8 bases remaining between them. Germline V gene data show CDR1 as GTSNPN and CDR2 as SVGIG (reference sequence). The CDR3 consists of 12 residues. This chain's CDR3 is CAWSLERYGYTF. CDR3 coding DNA: TGTGCCTGGAGTCTAGAGCGCTATGGCTACACCTTC.

A remark on this clone: Other DNA sequences of this sample code for an identical CDR3. The J gene is TRBJ1-4, the V gene TRBV4-1; D ambiguous. This CDR3 has 13 amino acids. Germline CDR1 MGHRA, CDR2 YSYEKL. Trimming cost V 0 bases and J 8 bases, with 7 bases left between them. As DNA, the CDR3 is TGCGCCAGCAGCCAAGATGTAGAGGAAAAACTGTTTTTT. Translation gives CASSQDVEEKLFF.

The J gene is TRBJ1-5, the V gene TRBV28, with D possibly being TRBD1 (5 bases). The germline gives CDR1 MDHEN, CDR2 SYDVKM. V dropped 7 bases and J dropped 5 bases, with 21 bases sitting between them. CDR3 size: 16 residues. As DNA, the CDR3 is TGTGCCAGCACCCCGCCGACTCGGGGGTTTGATCAGCCCCAGCATTTT. Its translation is CASTPPTRGFDQPQHF.

The chain recombines TRBV5-1 with TRBJ1-5; D is possibly TRBD1 (6 bases). CDR3 size: 16 residues. Trimming cost V 3 bases and J 6 bases, with 19 bases left between them. Germline CDR1 and CDR2: SGHRS and YFSETQ. The DNA for the CDR3 is TGCGCCAGCAGCTGGGGGGACACAGGGATGGTTCAGCCCCAGCATTTT. Translating it yields CASSWGDTGMVQPQHF.

The chain's CDR3 is CARSLLDEQFF. The CDR3 bases are TGTGCCAGAAGCTTGTTGGATGAGCAGTTCTTC. The chain uses TRBV5-3 and TRBJ2-1; D gene uncertain. TRBV5-3 is annotated as an ORF whose role is uncertain. The CDR3 runs 11 residues. V was trimmed by 1 base and J by 8 bases, leaving 4 bases between them.

The rearrangement joins TRBV7-6 to TRBJ1-2; D is unclear. Germline lookup yields CDR1 SGHVS and CDR2 FNYEAQ. CDR3 length: 15 amino acids. The V end was cut by 5 bases, the J end by 8 bases, with 21 bases between. The CDR3 protein is CASSLTDTTFQGYTF. The CDR3 DNA reads as TGTGCCAGCAGCCTCACCGACACCACGTTTCAAGGCTACACCTTC.

The chain employs TRBV3-1 (or the pseudogene TRBV3-2) and TRBJ2-5, with D maybe TRBD2 (6 bases). The V end was cut by 1 base, the J end by 5 bases, with 17 bases between. The germline gives CDR1 LGHDT, CDR2 YNNKEL (reference sequence). The CDR3 is 16 amino acids. The CDR3 coding sequence is TGTGCCAGCAGCCAAGTACCCGGGGGATATCTGGAGACCCAGTACTTC. Amino acid sequence: CASSQVPGGYLETQYF.

The count of this clone is one. J is TRBJ2-7 and V is TRBV7-9, with a tentative D call TRBD1 (5 bases). This CDR3 region has 12 residues. V was cut by 5 bases and J by 5 bases, with 10 bases left in between. Germline V gene sequence: CDR1 SEHNR, CDR2 FQNEAQ (reference sequence). The CDR3 bases are TGTGCCAGCAGCCTGACCAGGGACGAGCAGTACTTC. Amino acid sequence: CASSLTRDEQYF.

V and J are TRBV24-1 and TRBJ2-6, with D possibly matching TRBD2 (5 bases). CDR1 is KGHDR and CDR2 is SFDVKD in the germline V gene. V was trimmed by 1 base and J by 3 bases, leaving 9 bases between them. There are 16 residues in the CDR3. The CDR3 region has the DNA TGTGCCACCAGTGATTTACGAGGAGGTGGGGCCAACGTCCTGACTTTC. Its translation is CATSDLRGGGANVLTF.

This clone appeared a few times. This rearrangement joins TRBV24-1 to TRBJ2-1, with TRBD2 matching 10 bases. CDR3 size: 15 residues. CDR1 KGHDR and CDR2 SFDVKD come from the germline V gene. V lost 4 bases to trimming and J lost 6 bases; unmatched junction nucleotides: 5. CDR3 amino acids: CATSEPGLARNEQFF. CDR3 bases: TGTGCCACCAGTGAGCCGGGACTAGCGCGCAATGAGCAGTTCTTC.

The chain recombines TRBV28 with TRBJ1-6, with D perhaps matching TRBD1 (5 bases). There are 13 residues in the CDR3. V lost 8 bases and J 6 bases, leaving 11 bases between the germline ends. Germline V lookup: CDR1 MDHEN, CDR2 SYDVKM. CDR3 sequence reads: CASHAGLNSPLHF. CDR3 nucleotides: TGTGCCAGCCATGCGGGGCTTAATTCACCCCTCCACTTT.

The chain carries TRBV5-1 and TRBJ2-3; 9 nucleotides align to TRBD2. This CDR3 has 18 residues. Unmatched junction bases numbered 11, after V lost 0 bases and J lost 3 bases. CDR1 is SGHRS, CDR2 YFSETQ, per germline. The CDR3 DNA follows: TGCGCCAGCAGCTTGGGGGCTAGCGGGAAAGGCGGGACAGATACGCAGTATTTT. Encoded protein: CASSLGASGKGGTDTQYF.

The V and J genes are TRBV2 and TRBJ2-7; 12 bases align to TRBD2. The ends lost 6 bases at V and 3 bases at J; junction bases unmatched: 6. Germline-derived CDR1 and CDR2 are SNHLY and FYNNEI. The CDR3 contains 15 residues. The CDR3 reads CASRPGTSGLYEQYF. The DNA for the CDR3 is TGTGCCAGCAGGCCCGGGACTAGCGGGCTCTACGAGCAGTACTTC.

This chain joins TRBV5-6 and TRBJ2-7, with D unclear. Trimming removed 0 bases from V and 3 bases from J, with 10 bases in between. Germline CDR1 is SGHDT and CDR2 is YYEEEE. CDR3 size: 14 residues. This chain's CDR3 is CASSLAVRFYEQYF. For the CDR3, the DNA is TGTGCCAGCAGCTTGGCGGTACGATTCTACGAGCAGTACTTC.

V usage is TRBV7-9 and J usage is TRBJ2-3; D gene unclear. Germline CDR1 reads SEHNR; CDR2 reads FQNEAQ (reference sequence). This CDR3 has 14 residues. The V end lost 5 bases, the J end lost 3 bases, and 12 bases lay between the germline ends. CDR3 in DNA: TGTGCCAGCAGCGCAGACGCCCGGACAGATACGCAGTATTTT. This codes for CASSADARTDTQYF.

The gene calls are TRBV28 and TRBJ2-7, with 7 bases matching TRBD2. The CDR3 runs to 15 residues. The trim removed 5 bases at V and 5 bases at J, leaving 12 bases unmatched. The germline CDR1 and CDR2 sequences are MDHEN and SYDVKM. Here the CDR3 DNA reads TGTGCCAGCAGTGGAGCGGGACGGCAACTTGACGAGCAGTACTTC. Translation: CASSGAGRQLDEQYF.